These T cell receptor beta chains were read from a single sample in a study of blood T cells in healthy people across ages. TCRdb independently ran MiXCR on the 5' RACE reads; one entry per CDR3 protein. The sample has 1.4 million to 1.5 million distinct CDR3 sequences, 35% to 45% seen once; the top ten hold approximately 7.9%. The specimen sequenced was blood. The receptors shown here come from a woman aged 18-29 years in good health. Each CDR3 is given with its conserved first and last residue.

j_gene,v_gene,CDR3aa
TRBJ2-1,TRBV6-1,CASSEGRLNYNEQFF
TRBJ2-5,TRBV10-3,CAISPGAIERETQYF
TRBJ1-1,TRBV27,CASSLPGVKAFF
TRBJ1-2,TRBV28,CASSLETGEAYGYTF
TRBJ1-5,TRBV2,CASSVTRQFKWPQHF
TRBJ2-2,TRBV5-1,CASSAPGFGELFF
TRBJ2-1,TRBV6-5,CASWELPSSYNEQFF
.,TRBV11-2,CASSLQGAWFTSYEQYF
TRBJ2-3,TRBV29-1,CSVEGTDTQYF
TRBJ2-1,TRBV28,CASSLLAGKINEQFF
TRBJ2-5,TRBV3-1,CASSHLGSTQYF
TRBJ2-7,TRBV3-1,CASSQQSYEQYF
TRBJ2-5,TRBV15,CATSRELEETQYF
TRBJ2-5,TRBV10-3,CATGDPQRGYQETQYF
TRBJ2-5,TRBV11-2,CASSLLASGINEQYF
TRBJ2-1,TRBV7-9,CASSLAAINEQFF
TRBJ2-5,TRBV24-1,CATEGGGNQETQYF
TRBJ1-4,TRBV24-1,CATSEGGTYGEKLFF
TRBJ1-5,TRBV20-1,CSAGTIYSNQPQHF
TRBJ1-6,TRBV6-1,CASSEGQLNSPPHF
TRBJ1-2,TRBV7-9,CASSSPKGGASGYTF
TRBJ2-4,TRBV24-1,CATSDLREQYF
TRBJ1-1,TRBV10-3,CATGGGRTEAFF
TRBJ2-3,TRBV2,CASRGLSGGGTDTQYF
TRBJ2-7,TRBV29-1,CSVELAGGKYEQYF
TRBJ1-6,TRBV20-1,CSAGVSSNSPLHF
TRBJ1-2,TRBV4-1,CASSQDQGTGGGYTF
TRBJ1-1,TRBV15,CATSKVDRAPEAFF
TRBJ1-4,TRBV7-7,CASSRNRDEKLFF
TRBJ2-7,TRBV5-1,CASSFLLTSGPTDEQYF
TRBJ2-3,TRBV2,CASSERFRTSEDTQYF
.,TRBV6-5,CASSYATGPYNEQYF
TRBJ2-3,TRBV12-3/TRBV12-4,CASSLVIQGAGHADTQYF
TRBJ2-7,TRBV11-2,CASSSLALYEQYF
TRBJ1-2,TRBV4-1,CASSQRRGSDYGYTF
TRBJ2-1,TRBV12-3/TRBV12-4,CASSSYSGGDFYNEQFF
TRBJ1-4,TRBV6-5,CASSYEQTNEKLFF
TRBJ2-1,TRBV9,CASSPGPSSEQFF
TRBJ2-5,TRBV6-1,CASNPQETQYF
TRBJ2-5,TRBV10-3,CAISEQAQETQYF
TRBJ1-1,TRBV12-3/TRBV12-4,CASSLGGFDTEAFF
TRBJ1-5,TRBV12-3/TRBV12-4,CASSPTGYGNQPQHF
TRBJ2-5,TRBV7-2,CASSFNPTARSRETQYF
TRBJ2-5,TRBV9,CASSPKTKETQYF
TRBJ1-2,TRBV6-1,CASSHPLVEGYTF
TRBJ2-1,TRBV7-8,CASSLRGLAGLGYFNEQFF
TRBJ1-3,TRBV7-9,CAPLVEAGNTIYF
TRBJ1-2,TRBV7-2,CASSLSGGAYGYTF
TRBJ2-3,TRBV5-1,CASSLWAAWDTDTQYF
TRBJ2-5,TRBV7-2,CASSLGGLATETQYF
TRBJ2-1,TRBV6-1,CASSIQTSSYNEQFF